A single sample gave rise to the 6 T cell receptor beta chains below, sequenced in a study of blood T cell repertoires in COVID-19. Assay: immunoSEQ multiplex PCR; the TCRdb copy retains only in-frame clones and omits some. Here the sample spans hundreds of thousands of clones, 90% to 95% being singletons. The sample was PBMCs or T cells enriched from blood (not recorded which). The source of these receptors is a woman aged 18-30 years who had recovered from COVID-19.

Here the CDR3 reads CATSDVTGYGYTF. The CDR3, as DNA: TGTGCCACCAGTGATGTCACGGGGTATGGCTACACCTTC. The J gene is TRBJ1-2, the V gene TRBV24-1, with no clear D. CDR1 and CDR2 from the germline V gene are KGHDR and SFDVKD. There are 13 residues in the CDR3. Trimming shortened V by 3 bases and J by 5 bases, and 9 bases separated the two germline ends.

The J gene is TRBJ1-6, the V gene TRBV14; D is ambiguous. The germline V and J ends were trimmed by 0 bases and 6 bases, with 9 bases remaining between them. CDR1 is SGHDN, CDR2 FVKESK, per germline. This CDR3 region has 15 residues. DNA of the CDR3: TGTGCCAGCAGCCAAGATCGGGCGGGTAATTCACCCCTCCACTTT. It is translated as CASSQDRAGNSPLHF.

This clone was observed once. The V call is TRBV18, the J call TRBJ2-7, with 10 bases lining up with TRBD2. CDR1 and CDR2 from the germline V gene are KGHSH and LQKENI. With 2 bases clipped from V and 2 bases from J, the junction kept 12 bases outside the gene matches. CDR3 size: 18 residues. The DNA for the CDR3 is TGTGCCAGCTCACCAGCGGGACTAGCGAACCAGTGGCCCTACGAGCAGTACTTC. This translates into CASSPAGLANQWPYEQYF.

V and J are TRBV18 and TRBJ2-1; D possibly corresponds to TRBD1 (5 bases). This CDR3 is built from 14 residues. Germline CDR1 reads KGHSH; CDR2 reads LQKENI. Trimming pared 0 bases from V and 8 bases from J, leaving 11 bases between. The CDR3, as DNA: TGTGCCAGCTCACCACCTGTAGGGGTCTATGAGCAGTTCTTC. This sequence encodes CASSPPVGVYEQFF.

J is TRBJ1-1 and V is TRBV5-1, with 7 bases fitting TRBD1. The CDR3 totals 12 residues. Looked up from germline, CDR1 is SGHRS and CDR2 is YFSETQ. Trimming at V came to 7 bases and at J to 10 bases, leaving 10 bases not matched to a gene. This chain's CDR3 is CASGNRGPGAFF. The CDR3 coding sequence is TGCGCCAGCGGTAACAGGGGCCCGGGAGCTTTCTTT. Together with reference TRBV5-1 and TRBJ1-1, the CDR3 gives the full variable domain: KAGVTQTPRYLIKTRGQQVTLSCSPISGHRSVSWYQQTPGQGLQFLFEYFSETQRNKGNFPGRFSGRQFSNSRSEMNVSTLELGDSALYLCASGNRGPGAFFGQGTRLTVV.

The genes are TRBV6-1 and TRBJ1-4, with 7 bases identical to TRBD1. Trimming at V came to 2 bases and at J to 0 bases, leaving 9 bases not matched to a gene. The CDR3 loop spans 18 amino acids. Germline loops: CDR1 MNHNS, CDR2 SASEGT. The CDR3 protein is CASSEPRGGGATNEKLFF. Here the CDR3 DNA reads TGTGCCAGCAGTGAACCGAGAGGGGGCGGGGCAACTAATGAAAAACTGTTTTTT.